What follows are 22 T cell receptor beta chains derived from one specimen sequenced in a study of T-cell memory formation after mild COVID-19. TCRdb reanalysed the 5' RACE reads using MiXCR and keeps one entry per CDR3 protein. The profile covers hundreds of thousands of distinct CDR3 sequences, with about 23% appearing a single time and around an eighth taken by the ten largest. The sequencing sample was made of PBMCs or a T cell subset sorted from them (not recorded which). The receptors come from an adult woman who had mild COVID-19 (a few samples of this study predate the infection). Cell type and time point are not known.

The chain employs TRBV5-1 and TRBJ1-1; weak D call: TRBD1 (5 bases). The V gene lost 3 bases and the J gene lost 2 bases, with 14 bases spanning the gap. Germline loops: CDR1 SGHRS, CDR2 YFSETQ. This CDR3 comprises 15 residues. The CDR3 is CASSWGPWGNTEAFF. The CDR3 DNA is TGCGCCAGCAGCTGGGGACCCTGGGGAAACACTGAAGCTTTCTTT.

The V gene is TRBV19, the J gene TRBJ2-2; 7 nucleotides agree with TRBD1. Looked up from germline, CDR1 is LNHDA and CDR2 is SQIVND (reference sequence). The CDR3 consists of 16 residues. Trimming at V came to 4 bases and at J to 7 bases, leaving 12 bases not matched to a gene. The CDR3 region has the DNA TGTGCCAGTAGTACTTCCGGGACAGTGTTGGGCGGGGAGCTGTTTTTT. Its translation: CASSTSGTVLGGELFF.

This clonotype showed up just a few times. This chain uses TRBV4-2 with TRBJ1-1; D is perhaps TRBD1 (5 bases). The CDR3 spans 19 residues. Germline V gene lookup returns CDR1 LGHNA and CDR2 YNFKEQ. V lost 4 bases, J lost 0 bases, and 24 bases lay in between. CDR3 protein: CASSRRGPRGTKVNTEAFF. CDR3 nucleotides: TGTGCCAGCAGCCGCCGAGGTCCACGGGGGACTAAGGTGAACACTGAAGCTTTCTTT.

The chain employs TRBV12-3 or TRBV12-4 and TRBJ1-5, with no clear D. The V end lost 6 bases, the J end lost 6 bases, and 15 bases lay between the germline ends. There are 14 residues in the CDR3. This chain's CDR3 is CASREAKPGQPQHF. DNA for the CDR3: TGTGCCAGCAGGGAAGCGAAGCCGGGTCAGCCCCAGCATTTT.

The chain has TRBV6-7 and TRBJ2-7, with D unclear. TRBV6-7 is flagged as an ORF with uncertain function. Trimming took off 6 bases at V and 0 bases at J, with 21 bases between the two ends. The CDR3 is made up of 17 amino acids. Here the CDR3 reads CASSRHRRHLSSYEQYF. Here the CDR3 DNA reads TGTGCCAGCAGCAGACACCGGCGCCACTTGAGCTCCTACGAGCAGTACTTC.

Only one count was recorded for this clonotype. Here the CDR3 DNA reads TGTGCCAGCAGCTTTGGACTAGCGGGAGTCGACGAGCAGTACTTC. Residues: CASSFGLAGVDEQYF. The gene calls are TRBV11-2 and TRBJ2-7; 13 bases fit TRBD2. In germline, CDR1 is SGHAT, CDR2 FQNNGV. V shed 3 bases and J 5 bases; nucleotides not matched to a gene: 4. The CDR3 runs to 15 residues.

The rearrangement joins TRBV27 to TRBJ2-3, with TRBD2 identical over 16 bases. V gave up 5 bases and J gave up 3 bases; unmatched junction bases: 5. Per the germline V gene, CDR1 is MNHEY and CDR2 is SMNVEV (reference sequence). CDR3 size: 17 residues. As DNA, the CDR3 is TGTGCCAGCAGTCCAGGGACTAGCGGGAGGGTTACAGATACGCAGTATTTT. As protein: CASSPGTSGRVTDTQYF.

This clonotype turned up a few times. The chain links TRBV4-1 to TRBJ2-7; a possible D gene is TRBD2 (6 bases). The germline V gene has CDR1 MGHRA and CDR2 YSYEKL. The length of the CDR3 is 15 residues. Trimming cost V 2 bases and J 4 bases, with 15 bases left between them. Written as DNA, the CDR3 is TGCGCCAGCAGCCAAACAGCGCGGGGCGGGTACGAGCAGTACTTC. This translates into CASSQTARGGYEQYF.

This clonotype was detected a few times. The chain uses TRBV9 and TRBJ2-7; a possible D gene is TRBD1 (5 bases). The CDR3 extends over 14 amino acids. CDR1 is SGDLS and CDR2 is YYNGEE in the germline V gene. The V end was cut by 0 bases, the J end by 3 bases, with 10 bases between. CDR3 in amino acids: CASSVGPGNYEQYF. CDR3 in DNA: TGTGCCAGCAGCGTAGGTCCAGGGAACTACGAGCAGTACTTC.

V gene TRBV4-2 combines with J gene TRBJ2-3; 12 nucleotides agree with TRBD2. Trimming cost V 0 bases and J 6 bases; bases outside gene matches: 7. Looked up from germline, CDR1 is LGHNA and CDR2 is YNFKEQ. The CDR3 extends over 17 amino acids. The CDR3 sequence is CASSQEEGLAGPDTQYF. In nucleotides, the CDR3 is TGTGCCAGCAGCCAAGAGGAGGGACTAGCGGGCCCCGATACGCAGTATTTT.

This chain joins TRBV12-3 or TRBV12-4 and TRBJ2-5; D is uncertain. The CDR3 has 14 amino acids. The V end was cut by 4 bases, the J end by 2 bases, with 11 bases between. The CDR3 spells CASSSLALQETQYF. CDR3 bases: TGTGCCAGCAGTTCCTTAGCACTTCAAGAGACCCAGTACTTC.

This clonotype was picked up a small number of times. The V call is TRBV4-1, the J call TRBJ1-2; 8 positions match TRBD1. The trim removed 0 bases at V and 8 bases at J, leaving 5 bases unmatched. The CDR3 is made up of 14 amino acids. Germline V lookup: CDR1 MGHRA, CDR2 YSYEKL. The CDR3 DNA sequence: TGCGCCAGCAGCCAAGATCAGGGGGCGGGGGGCTACACCTTC. Amino acids: CASSQDQGAGGYTF.

This clonotype was seen a few times. The chain joins TRBV6-1 to TRBJ1-5, with D maybe TRBD1 (6 bases). This CDR3 spans 15 amino acids. Looked up from germline, CDR1 is MNHNS and CDR2 is SASEGT. V gave up 4 bases and J gave up 2 bases, with 12 bases separating them. The CDR3 DNA follows: TGTGCCAGCAGTGGAGACAGGATCGGCAATCAGCCCCAGCATTTT. As protein: CASSGDRIGNQPQHF.

V and J are TRBV20-1 and TRBJ2-1; TRBD2 agrees at 14 bases. The V segment lost 1 base and the J segment 6 bases; nucleotides outside the gene matches: 8. This CDR3 has 17 amino acids. Per germline, CDR1 DFQATT and CDR2 SNEGSKA (reference sequence). DNA for the CDR3: TGCAGTGCTAGAGGGAGACTAGCGGGGGGGACGGTCAATGAGCAGTTCTTC. It codes for CSARGRLAGGTVNEQFF.

The V call is TRBV5-6, the J call TRBJ1-2; 7 positions match TRBD1. V lost 4 bases to trimming and J lost 3 bases; unmatched junction nucleotides: 12. Germline CDR1 reads SGHDT; CDR2 reads YYEEEE. The CDR3 spans 16 residues. In nucleotides, the CDR3 is TGTGCCAGCAGCAGGGATCCGACAGGGTCTGACTATGGCTACACCTTC. Protein: CASSRDPTGSDYGYTF.

The chain has TRBV7-6 and TRBJ2-3; possibly TRBD1 for D (5 bases). The CDR3 consists of 14 residues. Germline CDR1 is SGHVS and CDR2 is FNYEAQ. V was trimmed by 6 bases and J by 4 bases, leaving 14 bases between them. The CDR3 bases are TGTGCCAGCAGTTACTCGATGACAGCAGATACGCAGTATTTT. Translating gives CASSYSMTADTQYF.

This clonotype turned up a few times. This sequence joins TRBV29-1 and TRBJ2-5; tentatively, D is TRBD1 (6 bases). Trimming stripped 7 bases from V and 3 bases from J, with 15 bases between. Per germline, CDR1 SQVTM and CDR2 ANQGSEA. The CDR3 sequence is 13 residues long. The CDR3 loop reads CSADTQGEETQYF. CDR3 nucleotides: TGCAGCGCTGATACACAGGGAGAAGAGACCCAGTACTTC.

V gene TRBV6-6 combines with J gene TRBJ1-2; no definite D call. V was shortened by 2 bases and J by 8 bases, with 21 bases between the two germline ends. CDR3 length equals 16 residues. Germline CDR1 is MNHNY and CDR2 is SVGAGI (reference sequence). CDR3 in DNA: TGTGCCAGCAGTTACCCCCCCCAGGCCCTAGTGGAAGGCTACACCTTC. The encoded protein is CASSYPPQALVEGYTF.

This clonotype has a handful of counts. The chain links TRBV6-5 to TRBJ1-5; D remains unclear. Trimming stripped 2 bases from V and 1 base from J, with 9 bases between. Germline CDR1 MNHEY, CDR2 SVGAGI. CDR3 length: 15 amino acids. Written as DNA, the CDR3 is TGTGCCAGCAGTTACGGACGGTCGAGCAATCAGCCCCAGCATTTT. Its protein is CASSYGRSSNQPQHF.

The genes are TRBV20-1 and TRBJ1-2, with D perhaps TRBD1 (5 bases). Deletions cut 6 bases from V and 7 bases from J, with 15 bases between. CDR3 length equals 12 residues. The V gene's germline CDR1 is DFQATT and CDR2 SNEGSKA (reference sequence). The DNA for the CDR3 is TGCAGTGCAAGGACCTGGGACGCTGGCTACACCTTC. It encodes CSARTWDAGYTF.

The chain employs TRBV20-1 and TRBJ1-1, with 7 bases aligning to TRBD1. The CDR3 is 14 residues long. Germline loops: CDR1 DFQATT, CDR2 SNEGSKA (reference sequence). V was pared by 6 bases and J by 0 bases, with 7 bases of the junction left unmatched. The CDR3 DNA is TGCAGTGCACCCGGCGGGACAGTGAACACTGAAGCTTTCTTT. This encodes CSAPGGTVNTEAFF.

J is TRBJ2-3 and V is TRBV7-3; 7 nucleotides match TRBD2. The length of the CDR3 is 11 residues. Trimming removed 6 bases from V and 10 bases from J; junction bases left unmatched: 4. The germline gives CDR1 SGHTA, CDR2 FQGTGA. The CDR3 DNA follows: TGTGCCAGCAGTGCTAGCGGCGCGCAGTATTTT. Translated, it gives CASSASGAQYF.